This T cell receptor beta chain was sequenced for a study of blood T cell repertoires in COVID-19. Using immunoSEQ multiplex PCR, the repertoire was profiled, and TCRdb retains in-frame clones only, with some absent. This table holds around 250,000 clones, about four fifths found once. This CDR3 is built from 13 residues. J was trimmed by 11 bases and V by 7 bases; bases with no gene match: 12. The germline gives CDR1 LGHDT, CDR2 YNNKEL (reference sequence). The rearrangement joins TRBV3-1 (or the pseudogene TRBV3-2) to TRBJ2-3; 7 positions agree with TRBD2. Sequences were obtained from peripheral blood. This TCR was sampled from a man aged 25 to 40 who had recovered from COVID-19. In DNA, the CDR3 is TGTGCCAGCACCGTCGCGCGCGGCGGGAGGCAGTATTTT. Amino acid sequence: CASTVARGGRQYF.